This section outlines one TCR beta chain sequence together with its context. This sample was taken from a study of T cell responses to AZD1222 COVID-19 vaccine. Repertoires were generated with immunoSEQ multiplex PCR, while TCRdb's copy carries only in-frame clones and drops some. In the table there are 95,000 to 150,000 clones, about 85% of which are singletons. This CDR3 spans 13 amino acids. Trimming left V 7 bases short and J 6 bases short, with 18 bases between. CDR1 is SQVTM, CDR2 ANQGSEA, per germline. The receptor's source is an adult who received the AZD1222 COVID-19 vaccine. The sample consisted of peripheral blood, taken 28 days after the second AZD1222 dose. V and J are TRBV29-1 and TRBJ1-2; tentatively, D is TRBD1 (6 bases). CDR3: CSARDNSQNGYTF. CDR3 coding DNA: TGCAGCGCTCGGGACAACAGTCAGAATGGCTACACCTTC.